The present T cell receptor beta chain was sequenced within a study of post-analysis software for immune sequencing data. Whole-study findings and limits: Among four or five TRBV segments more frequent in patients than controls were TRBV5-6, TRBV5-1 and TRBV20-1.

Germline lookup yields CDR1 MNHEY and CDR2 SVGEGT. The CDR3 extends over 15 amino acids. A word on this clonotype: No antigen is known for it.

Unique molecular identifiers were present in the TCR beta cDNA libraries. Each CDR3 protein gets one entry after TCRdb re-called the PCR reads with MiXCR. The sample includes 750,000 to 950,000 distinct CDR3 sequences, about 43% of them seen just once. The sequencing sample was made of blood. This chain links TRBV6-2 or TRBV6-3 with TRBJ2-4, with D possibly being TRBD1 (6 bases). The better agreement between TRBJ2-7 and the DNA end casts doubt on the J call. The receptor comes from a girl aged 5-17 years with multiple sclerosis. The CDR3 DNA reads as TGTGCCAGCAGTTACTCAGCCAGGGGACCCTACGAGCAGTACTTC. Amino acids: CASSYSARGPYEQYF.